This TCR beta chain was sequenced in a study of T cells in women clearing cervical HPV infection. For the study at large: Blood came at first lesion visit for cases, post-clearance for controls. Case blood was drawn a median approximately 150 days after lesion detection. General study findings and limits: TRBV6-7 relative abundance averaged 0.11% in cases and under 0.2% in controls.

Germline V gene sequence: CDR1 SGHVS, CDR2 FNYEAQ. The CDR3 is 16 amino acids. immunoSEQ multiplex PCR used an average of about 1,200 ng genomic DNA. Sequenced by immunoSEQ multiplex PCR; TCRdb stores in-frame clones only, minus some. In all, the sample yields over 25,000 clones. A remark on this clone: The antigen remains undetermined. The read terminates 3 residues ahead of where the CDR3 ends, so the germline J gene completes it.

This receptor was obtained from a woman between 18 and 70 years old with a cervical HPV16 infection that either progressed to CIN3+ or cleared (not recorded which). The chain carries TRBV7-6 and TRBJ1-2; maybe TRBD1 (6 bases). Sequenced material: blood buffy coat. The CDR3: CASSPGGGRGPYDYTF. The DNA read from the CDR3 is TGTGCCAGCAGCCCCGGGGGGGGCCGAGGGCCCTACGAC. Variable domain in full (rest from reference TRBV7-6 and TRBJ1-2): GAGVSQSPRYKVTKRGQDVALRCDPISGHVSLYWYRQALGQGPEFLTYFNYEAQQDKSGLPNDRFSAERPEGSISTLTIQRTEQRDSAMYRCASSPGGGRGPYDYTFGSGTRLTVV.